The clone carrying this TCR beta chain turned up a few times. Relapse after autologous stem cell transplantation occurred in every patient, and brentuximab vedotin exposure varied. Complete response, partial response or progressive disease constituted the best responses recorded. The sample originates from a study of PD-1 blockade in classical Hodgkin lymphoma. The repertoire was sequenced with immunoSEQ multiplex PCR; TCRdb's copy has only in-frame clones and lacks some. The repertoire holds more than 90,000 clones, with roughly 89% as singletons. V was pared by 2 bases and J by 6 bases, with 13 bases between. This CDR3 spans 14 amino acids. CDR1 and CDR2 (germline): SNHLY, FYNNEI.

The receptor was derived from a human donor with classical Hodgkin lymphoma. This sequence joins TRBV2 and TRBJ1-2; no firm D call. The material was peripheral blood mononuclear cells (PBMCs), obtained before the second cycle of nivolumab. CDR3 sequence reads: CASSERMGEDGYTF. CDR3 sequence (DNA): TGTGCCAGCAGTGAAAGAATGGGAGAGGATGGCTACACCTTC.